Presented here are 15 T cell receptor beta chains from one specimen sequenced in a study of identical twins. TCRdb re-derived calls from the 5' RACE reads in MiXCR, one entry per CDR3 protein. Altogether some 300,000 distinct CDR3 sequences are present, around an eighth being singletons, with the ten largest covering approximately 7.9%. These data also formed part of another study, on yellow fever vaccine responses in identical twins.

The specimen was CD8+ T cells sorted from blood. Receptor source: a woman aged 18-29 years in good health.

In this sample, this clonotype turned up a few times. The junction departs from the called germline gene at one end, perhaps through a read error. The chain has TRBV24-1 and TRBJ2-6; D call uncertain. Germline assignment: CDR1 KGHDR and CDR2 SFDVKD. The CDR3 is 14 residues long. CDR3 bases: TGTGTCACCAGTGATAATGGTGGGGCCAACGTCCTGACTTTC. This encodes CVTSDNGGANVLTF.

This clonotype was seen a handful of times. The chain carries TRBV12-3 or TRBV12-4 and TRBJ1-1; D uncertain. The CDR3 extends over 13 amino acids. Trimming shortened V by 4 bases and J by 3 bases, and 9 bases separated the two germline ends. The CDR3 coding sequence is TGTGCCAGCAGTTCGGGGTGGGACACTGAAGCTTTCTTT. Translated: CASSSGWDTEAFF.

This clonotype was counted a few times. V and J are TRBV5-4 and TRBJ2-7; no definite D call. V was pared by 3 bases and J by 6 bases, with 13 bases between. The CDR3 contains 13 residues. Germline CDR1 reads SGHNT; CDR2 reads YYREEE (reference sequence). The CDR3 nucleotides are TGTGCCAGCAGCTGGGAAATCCAAGGCGAGCAGTACTTC. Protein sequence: CASSWEIQGEQYF.

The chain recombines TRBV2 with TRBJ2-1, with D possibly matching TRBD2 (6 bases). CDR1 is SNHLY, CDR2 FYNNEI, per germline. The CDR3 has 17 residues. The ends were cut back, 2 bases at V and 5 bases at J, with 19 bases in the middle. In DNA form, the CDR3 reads TGTGCCAGCAGTGAAACCCTGGAGGGTATAAACGACAATGAGCAGTTCTTC. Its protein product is CASSETLEGINDNEQFF.

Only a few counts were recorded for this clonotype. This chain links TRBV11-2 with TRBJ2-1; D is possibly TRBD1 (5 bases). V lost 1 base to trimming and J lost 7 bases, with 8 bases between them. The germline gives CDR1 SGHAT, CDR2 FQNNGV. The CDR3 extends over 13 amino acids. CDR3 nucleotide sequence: TGTGCCAGCAGCTTAGGTAGACAGAATGAGCAGTTCTTC. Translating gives CASSLGRQNEQFF.

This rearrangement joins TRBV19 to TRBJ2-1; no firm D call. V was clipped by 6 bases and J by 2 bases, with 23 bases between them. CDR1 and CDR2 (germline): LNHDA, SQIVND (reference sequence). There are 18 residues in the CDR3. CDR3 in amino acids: CASSPGPPPWGTYNEQFF. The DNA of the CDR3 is TGTGCCAGTAGCCCCGGCCCACCTCCCTGGGGAACCTACAATGAGCAGTTCTTC.

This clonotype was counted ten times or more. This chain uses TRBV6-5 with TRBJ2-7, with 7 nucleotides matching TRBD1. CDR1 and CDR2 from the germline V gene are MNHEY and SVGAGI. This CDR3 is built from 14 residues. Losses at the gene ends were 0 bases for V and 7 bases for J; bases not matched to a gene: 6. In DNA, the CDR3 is TGTGCCAGCAGTTACTCACAGGGGATTGGGGAGCAGTACGTC. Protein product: CASSYSQGIGEQYV.

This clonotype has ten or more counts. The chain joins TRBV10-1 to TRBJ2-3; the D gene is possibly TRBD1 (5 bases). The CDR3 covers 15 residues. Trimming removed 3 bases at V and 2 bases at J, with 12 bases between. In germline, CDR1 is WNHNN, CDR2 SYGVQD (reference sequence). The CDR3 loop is CASSEFEGATDTQYF. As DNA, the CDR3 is TGCGCCAGCAGTGAATTCGAAGGGGCCACAGATACGCAGTATTTT.

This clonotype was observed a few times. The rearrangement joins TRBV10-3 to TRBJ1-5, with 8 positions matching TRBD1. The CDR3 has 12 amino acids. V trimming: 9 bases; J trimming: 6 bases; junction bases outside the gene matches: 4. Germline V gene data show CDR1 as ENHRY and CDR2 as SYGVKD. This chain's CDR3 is CAIQGAGQPQHF. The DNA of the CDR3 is TGTGCCATTCAGGGGGCCGGTCAGCCCCAGCATTTT.

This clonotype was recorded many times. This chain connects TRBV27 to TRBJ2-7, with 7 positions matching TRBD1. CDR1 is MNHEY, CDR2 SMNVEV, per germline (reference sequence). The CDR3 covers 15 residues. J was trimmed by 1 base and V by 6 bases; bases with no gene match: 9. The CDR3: CASRETGYNSYEQYF. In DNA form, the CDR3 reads TGTGCCAGCAGAGAGACAGGGTACAATTCCTACGAGCAGTACTTC.

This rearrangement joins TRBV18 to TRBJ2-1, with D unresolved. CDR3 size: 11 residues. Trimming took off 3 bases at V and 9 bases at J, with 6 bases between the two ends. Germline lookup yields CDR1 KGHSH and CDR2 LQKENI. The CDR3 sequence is CASSPSSEQFF. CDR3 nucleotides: TGTGCCAGCTCACCGTCCAGTGAGCAGTTCTTC. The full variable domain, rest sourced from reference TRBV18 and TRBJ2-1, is NAGVMQNPRHLVRRRGQEARLRCSPMKGHSHVYWYRQLPEEGLKFMVYLQKENIIDESGMPKERFSAEFPKEGPSILRIQQVVRGDSAAYFCASSPSSEQFFGPGTRLTVL.

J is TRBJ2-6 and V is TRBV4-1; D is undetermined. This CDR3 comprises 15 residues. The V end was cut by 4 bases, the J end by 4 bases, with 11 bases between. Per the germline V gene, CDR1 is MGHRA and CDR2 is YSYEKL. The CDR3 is CASSLPTVGANVLTF. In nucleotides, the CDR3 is TGCGCCAGCAGCCTCCCGACGGTAGGGGCCAACGTCCTGACTTTC.

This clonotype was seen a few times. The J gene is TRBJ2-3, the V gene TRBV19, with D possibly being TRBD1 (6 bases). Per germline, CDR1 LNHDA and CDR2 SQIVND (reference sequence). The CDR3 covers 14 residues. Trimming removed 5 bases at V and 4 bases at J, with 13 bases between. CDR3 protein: CASSVGQSSDTQYF. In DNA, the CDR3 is TGTGCCAGTAGTGTAGGACAGTCCTCAGATACGCAGTATTTT.

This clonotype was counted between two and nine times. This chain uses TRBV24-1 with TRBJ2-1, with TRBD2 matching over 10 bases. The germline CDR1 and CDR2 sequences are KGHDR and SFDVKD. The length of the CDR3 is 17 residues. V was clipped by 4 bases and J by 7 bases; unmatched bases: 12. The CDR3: CATSDPASGSLSNEQFF. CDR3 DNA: TGTGCCACCAGTGACCCTGCTAGCGGGAGCCTTTCGAATGAGCAGTTCTTC.

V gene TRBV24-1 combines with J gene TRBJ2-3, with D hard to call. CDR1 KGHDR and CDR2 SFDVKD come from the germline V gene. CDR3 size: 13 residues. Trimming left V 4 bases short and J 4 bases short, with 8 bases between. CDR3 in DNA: TGTGCCACCAGTGAGAGCAATTCAGATACGCAGTATTTT. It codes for CATSESNSDTQYF.